A selection of T cell receptor beta chains follows, all from one sample in a study of T-cell reconstitution after alpha-beta-depleted transplantation in children. TCRdb reprocessed the PCR reads via MiXCR and lists one record per CDR3 protein. The sample lists fewer than 700,000 distinct CDR3 sequences; roughly 13% were seen once. The material sequenced was PBMCs, mostly from graft donor cells, taken 360 days after TCRalphabeta/CD19-depleted stem cell transplant. The receptors stem from a male patient between 10 and 17 years old who had a stem cell transplant for acute myeloid leukemia, so the T cells may come from the graft donor. Both conserved end residues are part of each CDR3. A D gene is named only where the DNA matches it firmly. Not every row has a clone size; where given, it reads once, few, many or a size class.

D gene: -; CDR3 length: 13; clone size: few; J gene: TRBJ2-5; V gene: TRBV29-1; CDR3 DNA: TGCAGCGGCTCGACAGGTCCCGGCGAGACCCAGTACTTC; CDR3 protein: CSGSTGPGETQYF
D gene: TRBD2; CDR3 length: 15; clone size: many; J gene: TRBJ2-5; V gene: TRBV29-1; CDR3 DNA: TGCAGCGTTGAAGACCCCAAGCGGGGATGGGAGACCCAGTACTTC; CDR3 protein: CSVEDPKRGWETQYF
D gene: -; CDR3 length: 15; clone size: -; J gene: TRBJ1-2; V gene: TRBV20-1; CDR3 DNA: TGCAGTGCTAGGCGAATAGGACATCGGGGTCCTGGCTACACCTTC; CDR3 protein: CSARRIGHRGPGYTF
D gene: TRBD2; CDR3 length: 15; clone size: few; J gene: TRBJ2-2; V gene: TRBV6-5; CDR3 DNA: TGTGCCAGCAGTTCGCCTAGCGGGACCACCGGGGAGCTGTTTTTT; CDR3 protein: CASSSPSGTTGELFF
D gene: -; CDR3 length: 14; clone size: many; J gene: TRBJ2-1; V gene: TRBV7-2; CDR3 DNA: TGTGCCAGCAGCTTAGTACAGGGACGAAATGAGCAGTTCTTC; CDR3 protein: CASSLVQGRNEQFF
D gene: TRBD2; CDR3 length: 19; clone size: -; J gene: TRBJ2-4; V gene: TRBV28; CDR3 DNA: TGTGCCAGCAGTTTCGAGACTAGCGGGAGGGCACTAGCCAAAAACATTCAGTACTTC; CDR3 protein: CASSFETSGRALAKNIQYF
D gene: -; CDR3 length: 15; clone size: -; J gene: TRBJ1-1; V gene: TRBV7-6; CDR3 DNA: TGTGCCAGCAGCCGAGGGACGGGAGTCAACACTGAAGCTTTCTTT; CDR3 protein: CASSRGTGVNTEAFF
D gene: -; CDR3 length: 15; clone size: -; J gene: TRBJ1-4; V gene: TRBV6-1; CDR3 DNA: TGTGCCAGCAGCCACGGAAAGGCAGGGAATGAAAAACTGTTTTTT; CDR3 protein: CASSHGKAGNEKLFF
D gene: TRBD1; CDR3 length: 14; clone size: few; J gene: TRBJ1-1; V gene: TRBV12-3/TRBV12-4; CDR3 DNA: TGTGCCAGCAGGCCCGGGACAGGGATGGCTGAAGCTTTCTTT; CDR3 protein: CASRPGTGMAEAFF
D gene: TRBD2; CDR3 length: 15; clone size: many; J gene: TRBJ2-1; V gene: TRBV12-3/TRBV12-4; CDR3 DNA: TGTGCCAGCACCTTGGGACTAGCCATTTACAATGAGCAGTTCTTC; CDR3 protein: CASTLGLAIYNEQFF
D gene: -; CDR3 length: 15; clone size: many; J gene: TRBJ2-1; V gene: TRBV9; CDR3 DNA: TGTGCCAGCAGCCTCCTACGGGTAGAGGACGATGAGCAGTTCTTC; CDR3 protein: CASSLLRVEDDEQFF
D gene: TRBD2; CDR3 length: 14; clone size: -; J gene: TRBJ2-1; V gene: TRBV20-1; CDR3 DNA: TGCAGTGCTAGCAGGCTAGCGGGAGTAGGAGAGCAGTTCTTC; CDR3 protein: CSASRLAGVGEQFF
D gene: TRBD1; CDR3 length: 13; clone size: few; J gene: TRBJ1-2; V gene: TRBV28; CDR3 DNA: TGTGCCAGCAGTTTGGACAGGGTCTATGGCTACACCTTC; CDR3 protein: CASSLDRVYGYTF
D gene: TRBD2; CDR3 length: 17; clone size: few; J gene: TRBJ2-7; V gene: TRBV11-2; CDR3 DNA: TGTGCCAGCAGTCACGGACTAGCGGGAGGATCGTTCTACGAGCAGTACTTC; CDR3 protein: CASSHGLAGGSFYEQYF
D gene: -; CDR3 length: 16; clone size: many; J gene: TRBJ2-3; V gene: TRBV7-8; CDR3 DNA: TGTGCCAGCAGCTTACGGCGGGGCTCTAGCACAGATACGCAGTATTTT; CDR3 protein: CASSLRRGSSTDTQYF
D gene: -; CDR3 length: 13; clone size: many; J gene: TRBJ2-1; V gene: TRBV19; CDR3 DNA: TGTGCCAGCGCGGGACTCTCATACAATGAGCAGTTCTTC; CDR3 protein: CASAGLSYNEQFF
D gene: TRBD1; CDR3 length: 15; clone size: -; J gene: TRBJ2-7; V gene: TRBV28; CDR3 DNA: TGTGCCAGCAGTTTTCAGGGACAGGGGGAGTACGAGCAGTACTTC; CDR3 protein: CASSFQGQGEYEQYF
D gene: -; CDR3 length: 12; clone size: few; J gene: TRBJ2-1; V gene: TRBV20-1; CDR3 DNA: TGCAGTGCTAGGAGGCCTGGCGATGAGCAGTTCTTC; CDR3 protein: CSARRPGDEQFF
D gene: TRBD2; CDR3 length: 15; clone size: few; J gene: TRBJ2-7; V gene: TRBV12-3/TRBV12-4; CDR3 DNA: TGTGCCAGCAGTTTCGGGACTAGCGGTATATACGAGCAGTACTTC; CDR3 protein: CASSFGTSGIYEQYF
D gene: TRBD2; CDR3 length: 14; clone size: many; J gene: TRBJ2-3; V gene: TRBV28; CDR3 DNA: TGTGCCAGCAGTTTCGGCGGGAGTGCAGATACGCAGTATTTT; CDR3 protein: CASSFGGSADTQYF
D gene: -; CDR3 length: 14; clone size: few; J gene: TRBJ2-5; V gene: TRBV7-8; CDR3 DNA: TGTGCCAGCAGCTTACAGATGAGGGAAGAGACCCAGTACTTC; CDR3 protein: CASSLQMREETQYF
D gene: -; CDR3 length: 13; clone size: few; J gene: TRBJ2-7; V gene: TRBV20-1; CDR3 DNA: TGCAGTGCTAGAGACCACAGGATCTACGAGCAGTACTTC; CDR3 protein: CSARDHRIYEQYF
D gene: TRBD2; CDR3 length: 16; clone size: -; J gene: TRBJ2-5; V gene: TRBV7-7; CDR3 DNA: TGTGCTAGCAGCTTAGGGGTAGCGGGAGTCGGTGAGACCCAGTACTTC; CDR3 protein: CASSLGVAGVGETQYF
D gene: -; CDR3 length: 12; clone size: many; J gene: TRBJ2-1; V gene: TRBV9; CDR3 DNA: TGTGCCAGCAGCGTTACGGACAATGAGCAGTTCTTC; CDR3 protein: CASSVTDNEQFF
D gene: TRBD1; CDR3 length: 15; clone size: -; J gene: TRBJ2-5; V gene: TRBV24-1; CDR3 DNA: TGTGCCACCAGTGATTTGCGGACAGGGGTGGAGACCCAGTACTTC; CDR3 protein: CATSDLRTGVETQYF
D gene: -; CDR3 length: 13; clone size: many; J gene: TRBJ2-7; V gene: TRBV9; CDR3 DNA: TGTGCCAGCAGCGTAGCTCGGGGTGGGGAGCAGTACTTC; CDR3 protein: CASSVARGGEQYF
D gene: -; CDR3 length: 15; clone size: few; J gene: TRBJ1-1; V gene: TRBV7-2; CDR3 DNA: TGTGCCAGCAGCCCCATAGTCCCAATGAACACTGAAGCTTTCTTT; CDR3 protein: CASSPIVPMNTEAFF
D gene: -; CDR3 length: 13; clone size: many; J gene: TRBJ2-6; V gene: TRBV29-1; CDR3 DNA: TGCAGCGTTGCCAGCTCTGGGGCCAACGTCCTGACTTTC; CDR3 protein: CSVASSGANVLTF
D gene: -; CDR3 length: 14; clone size: few; J gene: TRBJ2-1; V gene: TRBV9; CDR3 DNA: TGTGCCAGCAGCGCGACCGGGTCCTACAATGAGCAGTTCTTC; CDR3 protein: CASSATGSYNEQFF
D gene: TRBD1; CDR3 length: 16; clone size: -; J gene: TRBJ2-2; V gene: TRBV27; CDR3 DNA: TGTGCCAGCACCCTCTCGGGGACAGCGAACACCGGGGAGCTGTTTTTT; CDR3 protein: CASTLSGTANTGELFF
D gene: TRBD2; CDR3 length: 15; clone size: many; J gene: TRBJ2-1; V gene: TRBV20-1; CDR3 DNA: TGCAGTGCTCCGGGGGGAGTAAGTTCCTACAATGAGCAGTTCTTC; CDR3 protein: CSAPGGVSSYNEQFF
D gene: TRBD2; CDR3 length: 16; clone size: few; J gene: TRBJ2-2; V gene: TRBV20-1; CDR3 DNA: TGCAGTGCTAGAGATTCGGCTAGCGGGAGGACCGGGGAGCTGTTTTTT; CDR3 protein: CSARDSASGRTGELFF
D gene: -; CDR3 length: 15; clone size: -; J gene: TRBJ2-3; V gene: TRBV6-5; CDR3 DNA: TGTGCCAGCAGTTTCAGCTCCCGACGGATAGATACGCAGTATTTT; CDR3 protein: CASSFSSRRIDTQYF
D gene: -; CDR3 length: 16; clone size: -; J gene: TRBJ2-1; V gene: TRBV5-1; CDR3 DNA: TGCGCCAGCAGCTTGCCCGGGACTTTCTCCTACAATGAGCAGTTCTTC; CDR3 protein: CASSLPGTFSYNEQFF
D gene: -; CDR3 length: 13; clone size: -; J gene: TRBJ1-1; V gene: TRBV28; CDR3 DNA: TGTGCCAGCAGTTTATTAGGGGTCGGGGAAGCTTTCTTT; CDR3 protein: CASSLLGVGEAFF
D gene: TRBD2; CDR3 length: 15; clone size: -; J gene: TRBJ2-7; V gene: TRBV5-1; CDR3 DNA: TGCGCCAGCAGCTTAAGACTAGCGGACCATTACGAGCAGTACTTC; CDR3 protein: CASSLRLADHYEQYF
D gene: -; CDR3 length: 13; clone size: -; J gene: TRBJ2-3; V gene: TRBV20-1; CDR3 DNA: TGCAGTGCTAGAGAGTACGGCCCAGATACGCAGTATTTT; CDR3 protein: CSAREYGPDTQYF
D gene: -; CDR3 length: 12; clone size: many; J gene: TRBJ2-1; V gene: TRBV15; CDR3 DNA: TGTGCCACCAGCAGAGACGGTGTATCCAAGTTCTTC; CDR3 protein: CATSRDGVSKFF
D gene: TRBD2; CDR3 length: 15; clone size: many; J gene: TRBJ2-7; V gene: TRBV4-2; CDR3 DNA: TGTGCCAGCAGCCTATCCGGGACTAGCGGGAGTGGGCAGTACTTC; CDR3 protein: CASSLSGTSGSGQYF
D gene: -; CDR3 length: 16; clone size: many; J gene: TRBJ2-1; V gene: TRBV18; CDR3 DNA: TGTGCCAGCTCACCAAAATATTCGGGACATGTGACTGAGCAGTTCTTC; CDR3 protein: CASSPKYSGHVTEQFF
D gene: -; CDR3 length: 16; clone size: few; J gene: TRBJ1-2; V gene: TRBV3-1; CDR3 DNA: TGTGCCAGGAAAATGACAGCTAAACACTCTAACTATGGCTACACCTTC; CDR3 protein: CARKMTAKHSNYGYTF
D gene: TRBD2; CDR3 length: 13; clone size: many; J gene: TRBJ2-7; V gene: TRBV29-1; CDR3 DNA: TGCAGCGTTACACTAGCGGGAGTGGGCGAGCAGTACTTC; CDR3 protein: CSVTLAGVGEQYF
D gene: -; CDR3 length: 15; clone size: -; J gene: TRBJ1-1; V gene: TRBV10-3; CDR3 DNA: TGTGCCATCACCCTTACGGGGCAGTTGAACACTGAAGCTTTCTTT; CDR3 protein: CAITLTGQLNTEAFF
D gene: -; CDR3 length: 13; clone size: many; J gene: TRBJ1-1; V gene: TRBV2; CDR3 DNA: TGTGCCAGCAGTGACCAGGGTTGGACTGAAGCTTTCTTT; CDR3 protein: CASSDQGWTEAFF
D gene: -; CDR3 length: 15; clone size: few; J gene: TRBJ2-5; V gene: TRBV12-3/TRBV12-4; CDR3 DNA: TGTGCCAGCAGTTTAATTGTAGGAATCCAAGAGACCCAGTACTTC; CDR3 protein: CASSLIVGIQETQYF
D gene: -; CDR3 length: 13; clone size: -; J gene: TRBJ1-2; V gene: TRBV20-1; CDR3 DNA: TGCAGTGCTCGGACAGAGAATAACTATGGCTACACCTTC; CDR3 protein: CSARTENNYGYTF
D gene: -; CDR3 length: 8; clone size: few; J gene: TRBJ1-1; V gene: TRBV30; CDR3 DNA: TGTGCCTGGAGTGTACGAAACTTT; CDR3 protein: CAWSVRNF
D gene: -; CDR3 length: 13; clone size: -; J gene: TRBJ1-1; V gene: TRBV12-3/TRBV12-4; CDR3 DNA: TGTGCCAGCAGCACGCCCATTAACACTGAAGCTTTCTTT; CDR3 protein: CASSTPINTEAFF
D gene: -; CDR3 length: 13; clone size: few; J gene: TRBJ2-3; V gene: TRBV15; CDR3 DNA: TGTGCCACCAACGATATAGGGGTAGATACGCAGTATTTT; CDR3 protein: CATNDIGVDTQYF
D gene: -; CDR3 length: 16; clone size: few; J gene: TRBJ2-7; V gene: TRBV6-1; CDR3 DNA: TGTGCCAGCAGAGTATTTGCGGGACATTCCTTACGGGAGCAGTACTTC; CDR3 protein: CASRVFAGHSLREQYF
D gene: -; CDR3 length: 14; clone size: once; J gene: TRBJ2-7; V gene: TRBV29-1; CDR3 DNA: TGCAGCGTTGAGCCCGGCGAGGACGGCTACGAGCAGTACTTC; CDR3 protein: CSVEPGEDGYEQYF
D gene: -; CDR3 length: 14; clone size: many; J gene: TRBJ2-2; V gene: TRBV20-1; CDR3 DNA: TGCAGTGCTAGACCGGCGGGGTACACCGGGGAGCTGTTTTTT; CDR3 protein: CSARPAGYTGELFF
D gene: -; CDR3 length: 15; clone size: -; J gene: TRBJ2-1; V gene: TRBV12-3/TRBV12-4; CDR3 DNA: TGTGCCAGCAGCCATAGCGTGAGCTCCTACAATGAGCAGTTCTTC; CDR3 protein: CASSHSVSSYNEQFF
D gene: -; CDR3 length: 16; clone size: few; J gene: TRBJ2-2; V gene: TRBV2; CDR3 DNA: TGTGCCAGCAGCCAAACAGGGCTCTTGGACACCGGGGAGCTGTTTTTT; CDR3 protein: CASSQTGLLDTGELFF